The next 4 T cell receptor beta chains were all read from a single sample in a study of T cells in Graves' hyperthyroidism and ophthalmopathy. Using RNA transcripts as the source, TCR beta CDR3 regions were amplified. Researchers ran a first-round RT-PCR on the TCR CDR3 using the HTBI primer set. TCRdb used MiXCR to reprocess the multiplex PCR reads, holding one entry per CDR3 protein. The sample records 550,000 to 850,000 distinct CDR3 sequences, 18% being singletons. The sample consisted of blood. The receptors here all came from a woman aged 45-59 years with Graves' hyperthyroidism that later progressed to Graves' ophthalmopathy.

This clonotype was counted many times. V and J are TRBV11-2 and TRBJ2-1, with D perhaps TRBD1 or TRBD2 (5 bases each). Trimming cost V 0 bases and J 10 bases, with 13 bases left between them. Germline V lookup: CDR1 SGHAT, CDR2 FQNNGV. This CDR3 comprises 14 residues. CDR3 amino acids: CASSLDQGEGEQFF. The CDR3 DNA sequence: TGTGCCAGCAGCTTAGATCAGGGCGAGGGGGAGCAGTTCTTC.

The gene calls are TRBV5-6 and TRBJ1-6; D gene ambiguous. CDR3 size: 16 residues. Looked up from germline, CDR1 is SGHDT and CDR2 is YYEEEE. V gave up 2 bases and J gave up 0 bases, with 9 bases separating them. CDR3 sequence reads: CASSFVGSSYNSPLHF. CDR3 bases: TGTGCCAGCAGCTTCGTGGGGAGCTCCTATAATTCACCCCTCCACTTT.

This clonotype was detected only a few times. The V gene is TRBV12-3 or TRBV12-4, the J gene TRBJ1-5; D not certain. Trimming stripped 5 bases from V and 3 bases from J, with 11 bases between. The CDR3 totals 14 residues. CDR3 sequence (DNA): TGTGCCAGCAGTCCCAGGCGGGTCAATCAGCCCCAGCATTTT. Translation: CASSPRRVNQPQHF.

In its sample, this clonotype was seen many times. The V gene is TRBV20-1, the J gene TRBJ1-1; 8 bases align to TRBD1. Trimming cost V 3 bases and J 2 bases; bases outside gene matches: 2. Germline V lookup: CDR1 DFQATT, CDR2 SNEGSKA (reference sequence). This CDR3 is built from 13 residues. In DNA form, the CDR3 reads TGCAGTGCTAGTGACAGGGGTAACACTGAAGCTTTCTTT. Translation gives CSASDRGNTEAFF.